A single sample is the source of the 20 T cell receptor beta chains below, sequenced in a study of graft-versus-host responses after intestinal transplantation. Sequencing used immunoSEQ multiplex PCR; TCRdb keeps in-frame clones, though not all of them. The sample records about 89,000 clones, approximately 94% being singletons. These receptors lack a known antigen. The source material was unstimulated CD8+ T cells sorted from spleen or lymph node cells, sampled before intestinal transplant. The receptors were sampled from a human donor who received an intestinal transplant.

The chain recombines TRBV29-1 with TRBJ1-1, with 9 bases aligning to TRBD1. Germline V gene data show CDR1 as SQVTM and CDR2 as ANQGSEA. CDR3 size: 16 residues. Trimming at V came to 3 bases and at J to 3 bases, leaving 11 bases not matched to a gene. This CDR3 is CSVDRGQGNWDTEAFF. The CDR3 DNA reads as TGCAGCGTTGATCGAGGACAGGGGAATTGGGACACTGAAGCTTTCTTT.

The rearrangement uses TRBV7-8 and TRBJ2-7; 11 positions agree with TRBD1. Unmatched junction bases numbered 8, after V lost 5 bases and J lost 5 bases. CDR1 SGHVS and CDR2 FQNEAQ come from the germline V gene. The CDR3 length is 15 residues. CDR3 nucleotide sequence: TGTGCCAGCAGCAGACGGACAGGGGGCATCGACGAGCAGTACTTC. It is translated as CASSRRTGGIDEQYF.

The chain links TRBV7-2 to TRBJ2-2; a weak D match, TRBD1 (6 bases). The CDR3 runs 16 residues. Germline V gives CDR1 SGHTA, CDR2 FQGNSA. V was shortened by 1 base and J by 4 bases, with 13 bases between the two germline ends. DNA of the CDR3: TGTGCCAGCAGCTTAGGGGGGCCTTGGGTCACCGGGGAGCTGTTTTTT. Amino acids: CASSLGGPWVTGELFF.

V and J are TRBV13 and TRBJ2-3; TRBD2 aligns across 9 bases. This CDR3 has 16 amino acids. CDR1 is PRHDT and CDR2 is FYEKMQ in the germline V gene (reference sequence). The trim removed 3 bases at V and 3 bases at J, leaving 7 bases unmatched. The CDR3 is CASSLDPSGETDTQYF. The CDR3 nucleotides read TGTGCCAGCAGCTTGGACCCTAGCGGGGAGACAGATACGCAGTATTTT.

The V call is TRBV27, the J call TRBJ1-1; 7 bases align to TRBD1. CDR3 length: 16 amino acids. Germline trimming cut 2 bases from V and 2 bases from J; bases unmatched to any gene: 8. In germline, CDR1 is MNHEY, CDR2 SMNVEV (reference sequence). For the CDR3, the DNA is TGTGCCAGCAGTTTAATGCCCCAGGGGGTCAACACTGAAGCTTTCTTT. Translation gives CASSLMPQGVNTEAFF.

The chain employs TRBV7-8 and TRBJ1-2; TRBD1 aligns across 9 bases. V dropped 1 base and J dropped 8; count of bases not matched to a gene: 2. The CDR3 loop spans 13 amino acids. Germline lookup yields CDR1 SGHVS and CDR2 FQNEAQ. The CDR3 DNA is TGTGCCAGCAGCTTAGGGACAGGGGACGGCTACACCTTC. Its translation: CASSLGTGDGYTF.

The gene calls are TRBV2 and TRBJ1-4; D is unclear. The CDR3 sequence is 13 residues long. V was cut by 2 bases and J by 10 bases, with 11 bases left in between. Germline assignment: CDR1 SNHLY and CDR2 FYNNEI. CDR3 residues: CASSEPGERKLFF. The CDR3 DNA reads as TGTGCCAGCAGTGAACCCGGTGAGAGAAAACTGTTTTTT.

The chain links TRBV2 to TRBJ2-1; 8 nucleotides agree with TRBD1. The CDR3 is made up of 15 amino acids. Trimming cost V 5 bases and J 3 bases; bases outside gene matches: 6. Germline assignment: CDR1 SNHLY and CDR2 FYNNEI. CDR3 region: CASSLGTGSYNEQFF. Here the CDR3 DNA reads TGTGCCAGCAGTTTAGGGACAGGTAGCTACAATGAGCAGTTCTTC.

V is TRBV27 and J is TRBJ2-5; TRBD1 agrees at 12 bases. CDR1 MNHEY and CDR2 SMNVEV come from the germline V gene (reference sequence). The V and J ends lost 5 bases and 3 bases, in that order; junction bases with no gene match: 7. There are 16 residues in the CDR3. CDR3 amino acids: CASSTRDRGREETQYF. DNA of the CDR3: TGTGCCAGCAGTACCCGGGACAGGGGGCGGGAAGAGACCCAGTACTTC.

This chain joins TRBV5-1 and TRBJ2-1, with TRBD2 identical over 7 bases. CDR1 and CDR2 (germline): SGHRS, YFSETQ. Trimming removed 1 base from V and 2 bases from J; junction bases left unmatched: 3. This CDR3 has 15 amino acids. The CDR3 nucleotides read TGCGCCAGCAGCTTGTCGCTAGCGGCCTACAATGAGCAGTTCTTC. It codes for CASSLSLAAYNEQFF.

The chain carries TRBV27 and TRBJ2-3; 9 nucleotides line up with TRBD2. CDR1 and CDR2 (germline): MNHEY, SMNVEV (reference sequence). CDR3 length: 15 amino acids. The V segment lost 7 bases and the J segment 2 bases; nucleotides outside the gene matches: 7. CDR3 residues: CASTQAGGFTDTQYF. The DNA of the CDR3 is TGTGCCAGCACCCAAGCGGGGGGCTTCACAGATACGCAGTATTTT.

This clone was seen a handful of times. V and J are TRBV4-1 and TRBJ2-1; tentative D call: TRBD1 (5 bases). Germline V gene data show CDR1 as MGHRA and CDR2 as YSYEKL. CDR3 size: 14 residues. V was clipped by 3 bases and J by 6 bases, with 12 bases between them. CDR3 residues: CASSQTQVPNEQFF. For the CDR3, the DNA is TGCGCCAGCAGCCAGACACAGGTCCCCAATGAGCAGTTCTTC.

The CDR3 loop reads CASSGTKKNEKLFF. The CDR3 DNA follows: TGTGCCAGCAGCGGCACGAAGAAAAATGAAAAACTGTTTTTT. The V gene is TRBV7-9, the J gene TRBJ1-4; D remains ambiguous. This CDR3 spans 14 amino acids. V was pared by 5 bases and J by 5 bases, with 12 bases between. Germline V gene lookup returns CDR1 SEHNR and CDR2 FQNEAQ (reference sequence). The full variable domain, completed using reference TRBV7-9 and TRBJ1-4, is DTGVSQNPRHKITKRGQNVTFRCDPISEHNRLYWYRQTLGQGPEFLTYFQNEAQLEKSRLLSDRFSAERPKGSFSTLEIQRTEQGDSAMYLCASSGTKKNEKLFFGSGTQLSVL.

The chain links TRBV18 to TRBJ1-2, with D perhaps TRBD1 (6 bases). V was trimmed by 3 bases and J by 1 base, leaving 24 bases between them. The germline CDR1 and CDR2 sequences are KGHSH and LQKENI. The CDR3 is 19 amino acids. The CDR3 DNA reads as TGTGCCAGCTCACCCCTCGGGACACTAGAGGGGCTAAATAACTATGGCTACACCTTC. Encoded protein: CASSPLGTLEGLNNYGYTF.

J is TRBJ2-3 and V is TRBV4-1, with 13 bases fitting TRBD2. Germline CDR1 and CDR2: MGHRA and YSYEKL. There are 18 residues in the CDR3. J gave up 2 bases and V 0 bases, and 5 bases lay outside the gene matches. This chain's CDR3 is CASSQEGTSGVYTDTQYF. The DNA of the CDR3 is TGCGCCAGCAGCCAAGAAGGGACTAGCGGGGTCTACACAGATACGCAGTATTTT.

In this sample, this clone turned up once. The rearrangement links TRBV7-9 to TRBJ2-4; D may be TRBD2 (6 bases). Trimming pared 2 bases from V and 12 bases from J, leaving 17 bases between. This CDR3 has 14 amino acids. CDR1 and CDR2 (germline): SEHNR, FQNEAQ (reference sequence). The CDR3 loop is CASSLFPGVFPQYF. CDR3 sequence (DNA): TGTGCCAGCAGCTTATTTCCGGGGGTCTTTCCTCAGTACTTC.

CDR3 protein: CASSQSGGTDTQYF. Written as DNA, the CDR3 is TGCGCCAGCAGCCAGTCGGGAGGTACAGATACGCAGTATTTT. The genes are TRBV4-3 and TRBJ2-3; 7 nucleotides match TRBD2. The CDR3 has 14 amino acids. With V trimmed by 3 bases and J by 3 bases, 3 bases remained unmatched. In germline, CDR1 is LGHNA, CDR2 YSLEER.

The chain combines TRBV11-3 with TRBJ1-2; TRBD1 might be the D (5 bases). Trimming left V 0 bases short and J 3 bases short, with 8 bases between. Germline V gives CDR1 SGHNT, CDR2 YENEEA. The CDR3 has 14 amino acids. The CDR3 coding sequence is TGTGCCAGCAGCTTAGATGGAGGGGACTATGGCTACACCTTC. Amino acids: CASSLDGGDYGYTF.

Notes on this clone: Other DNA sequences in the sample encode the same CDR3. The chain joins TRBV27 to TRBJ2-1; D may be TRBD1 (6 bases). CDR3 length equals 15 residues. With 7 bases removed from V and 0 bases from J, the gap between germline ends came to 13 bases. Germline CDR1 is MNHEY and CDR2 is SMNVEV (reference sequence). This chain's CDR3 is CASIRGGSSYNEQFF. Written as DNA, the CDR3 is TGTGCCAGCATCCGAGGGGGAAGCTCCTACAATGAGCAGTTCTTC.

CDR3 in DNA: TGTGCCAGCAGAGCAGGGGATACGCAGTATTTT. Protein product: CASRAGDTQYF. This sequence joins TRBV9 and TRBJ2-3; D perhaps matches TRBD1 (5 bases). The CDR3 has 11 amino acids. V lost 5 bases and J 6 bases, leaving 7 bases between the germline ends. Germline CDR1 is SGDLS and CDR2 is YYNGEE.